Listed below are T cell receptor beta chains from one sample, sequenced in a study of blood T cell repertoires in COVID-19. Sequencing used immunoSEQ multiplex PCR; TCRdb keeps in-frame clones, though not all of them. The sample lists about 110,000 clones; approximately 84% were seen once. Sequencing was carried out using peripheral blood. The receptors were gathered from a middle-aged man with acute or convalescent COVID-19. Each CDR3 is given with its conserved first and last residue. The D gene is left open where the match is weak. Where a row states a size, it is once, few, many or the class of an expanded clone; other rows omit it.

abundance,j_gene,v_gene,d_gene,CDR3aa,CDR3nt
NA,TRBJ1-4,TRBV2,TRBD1,CASSLQGAREKLFF,TGTGCCAGCAGCTTACAGGGGGCCCGAGAAAAACTGTTTTTT
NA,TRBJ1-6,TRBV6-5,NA,CASSGRQVINSPLHF,TGTGCCAGCAGCGGAAGACAGGTGATTAATTCACCCCTCCACTTT
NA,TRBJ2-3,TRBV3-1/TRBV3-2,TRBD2,CASSPSGRLVDTQYF,TGTGCCAGCAGCCCCAGCGGGAGGCTTGTAGATACGCAGTATTTT
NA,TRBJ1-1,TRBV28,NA,CASSLMTAGPEAFF,TGTGCCAGCAGTTTAATGACGGCAGGTCCTGAAGCTTTCTTT
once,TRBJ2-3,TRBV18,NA,CASSPNRATDTQYF,TGTGCCAGCTCACCTAACAGGGCCACAGATACGCAGTATTTT
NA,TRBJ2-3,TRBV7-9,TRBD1,CASSHGQGRHTQYF,TGTGCCAGCAGCCACGGACAGGGGCGACATACGCAGTATTTT
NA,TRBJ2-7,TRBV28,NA,CASNTRGNSYEQYF,TGTGCCAGCAATACGAGGGGGAACTCCTACGAGCAGTACTTC
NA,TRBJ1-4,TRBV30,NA,CAWSVPDSSEKLFF,TGTGCCTGGAGTGTCCCCGACAGCAGTGAAAAACTGTTTTTT
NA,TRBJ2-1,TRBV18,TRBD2,CASSDGAGGYNEQFF,TGTGCCAGCTCAGACGGGGCGGGGGGCTACAATGAGCAGTTCTTC
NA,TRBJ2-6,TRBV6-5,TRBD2,CASRGEVGGANVLTF,TGTGCCAGTCGGGGGGAAGTCGGTGGGGCCAACGTCCTGACTTTC
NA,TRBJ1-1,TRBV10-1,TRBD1,CAREDRDTEAFF,TGCGCCAGAGAGGACAGGGACACTGAAGCTTTCTTT
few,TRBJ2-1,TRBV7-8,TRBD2,CASSSLAGIFYNEQFF,TGTGCCAGCAGCTCCTTAGCGGGGATCTTCTACAATGAGCAGTTCTTC
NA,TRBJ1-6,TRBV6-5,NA,CASNRGGNSPLHF,TGTGCCAGCAACCGTGGGGGGAATTCACCCCTCCACTTT
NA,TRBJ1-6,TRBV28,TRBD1,CASSGQVSSYNSPLHF,TGTGCCAGCAGTGGACAGGTCAGCTCCTATAATTCACCCCTCCACTTT
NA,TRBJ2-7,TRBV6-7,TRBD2,CASTVLGHLPRLLAGVGGVYEQYF,TGTGCCAGCACCGTACTAGGTCACCTTCCTAGGCTCCTAGCGGGAGTCGGTGGGGTCTACGAGCAGTACTTC
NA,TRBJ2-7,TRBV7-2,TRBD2,CASSLGAGDWYEQYF,TGTGCCAGCAGCTTAGGAGCGGGAGATTGGTACGAGCAGTACTTC
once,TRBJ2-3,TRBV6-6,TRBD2,CASSYVSGGAVDTQYF,TGTGCCAGCAGTTACGTTAGCGGGGGGGCGGTAGATACGCAGTATTTT
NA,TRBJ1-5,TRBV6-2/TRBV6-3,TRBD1,CASSYSTGGGSHQPQHF,TGTGCCAGCAGTTACTCCACAGGGGGCGGATCTCATCAGCCCCAGCATTTT
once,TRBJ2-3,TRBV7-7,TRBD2,CASSSGLALMDTQYF,TGTGCTAGCAGCTCGGGACTAGCGCTGATGGATACGCAGTATTTT
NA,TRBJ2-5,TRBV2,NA,CASLGASETQYF,TGTGCCAGCCTGGGGGCTAGCGAGACCCAGTACTTC
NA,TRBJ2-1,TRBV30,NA,CAWSERVEQFF,TGTGCCTGGAGTGAGCGGGTCGAGCAGTTCTTC
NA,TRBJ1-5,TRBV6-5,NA,CASSYAGYNQPQHF,TGTGCCAGCAGTTACGCAGGGTACAATCAGCCCCAGCATTTT
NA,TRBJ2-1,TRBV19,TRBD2,CASSIGIGTSGYNEQFF,TGTGCCAGTAGTATAGGGATTGGGACTAGCGGTTACAATGAGCAGTTCTTC
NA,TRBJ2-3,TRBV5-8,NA,CASSQGGADTQYF,TGTGCCAGCAGCCAGGGGGGCGCAGATACGCAGTATTTT
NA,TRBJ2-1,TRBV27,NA,CASSSPSEPYNEQFF,TGTGCCAGCAGTTCCCCTAGCGAACCCTACAATGAGCAGTTCTTC
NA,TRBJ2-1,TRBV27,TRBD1,CASSNRGLTLNEQFF,TGTGCCAGCAGCAACAGGGGATTGACCCTCAATGAGCAGTTCTTC
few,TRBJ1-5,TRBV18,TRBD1,CASSPLGQENQPQHF,TGTGCCAGCTCACCCTTGGGACAGGAGAATCAGCCCCAGCATTTT
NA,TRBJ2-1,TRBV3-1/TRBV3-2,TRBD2,CASSQGRSTGGPGEQFF,TGTGCCAGCAGCCAAGGAAGGTCGACGGGGGGGCCTGGGGAGCAGTTCTTC
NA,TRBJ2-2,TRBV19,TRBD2,CASRLAGGYTGELFF,TGTGCCAGTAGACTGGCGGGGGGGTACACCGGGGAGCTGTTTTTT
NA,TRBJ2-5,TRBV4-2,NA,CASSQDRGSPEETQYF,TGTGCCAGCAGCCAAGATAGAGGGTCGCCCGAAGAGACCCAGTACTTC
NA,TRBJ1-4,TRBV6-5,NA,CASSYSSGEKLFF,TGTGCCAGCAGTTACTCATCGGGGGAAAAACTGTTTTTT
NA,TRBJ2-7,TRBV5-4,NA,CASSLGVRDRPYEQYF,TGTGCCAGCAGCTTGGGCGTGCGGGACCGACCCTACGAGCAGTACTTC
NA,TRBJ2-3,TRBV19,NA,CASNPRGTDTQYF,TGTGCCAGTAACCCGAGGGGCACAGATACGCAGTATTTT
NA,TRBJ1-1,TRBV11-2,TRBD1,CASSKEGTGNTEAFF,TGTGCCAGCAGCAAAGAAGGGACAGGGAACACTGAAGCTTTCTTT
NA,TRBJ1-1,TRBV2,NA,CASSETAEAFF,TGTGCCAGCAGTGAAACAGCTGAAGCTTTCTTT
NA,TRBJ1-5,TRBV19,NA,CASRSGGWSNQPQHF,TGTGCCAGTCGAAGTGGAGGTTGGAGCAATCAGCCCCAGCATTTT
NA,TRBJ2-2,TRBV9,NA,CASSVRQRNTGELFF,TGTGCCAGCAGCGTGAGACAGAGAAACACCGGGGAGCTGTTTTTT
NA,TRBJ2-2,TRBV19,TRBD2,CASSPGPAGGTGELFF,TGTGCCAGTAGTCCGGGACCAGCGGGAGGCACCGGGGAGCTGTTTTTT
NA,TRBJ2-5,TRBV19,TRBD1,CASSGGQLDRETQYF,TGTGCCAGTAGTGGGGGACAGCTCGACAGGGAGACCCAGTACTTC
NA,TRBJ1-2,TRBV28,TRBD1,CASSIQGGPNYGYTF,TGTGCCAGCAGTATTCAGGGGGGCCCCAACTATGGCTACACCTTC
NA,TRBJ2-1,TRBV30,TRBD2,CAWSVFGREGGNEQFF,TGTGCCTGGAGTGTATTTGGACGGGAGGGGGGGAATGAGCAGTTCTTC
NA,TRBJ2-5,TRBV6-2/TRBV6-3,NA,CASSYRGSREKTQYF,TGTGCCAGCAGTTACCGGGGATCACGGGAGAAGACCCAGTACTTC
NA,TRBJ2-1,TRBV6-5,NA,CASSYSGTIYNEQFF,TGTGCCAGCAGTTACTCGGGGACAATCTACAATGAGCAGTTCTTC
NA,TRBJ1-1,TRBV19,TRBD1,CASSGPGQGHPNTEAFF,TGTGCCAGTAGTGGACCGGGACAGGGGCACCCGAACACTGAAGCTTTCTTT
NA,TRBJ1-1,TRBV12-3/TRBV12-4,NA,CASSYQMNTEAFF,TGTGCCAGCAGTTATCAGATGAACACTGAAGCTTTCTTT
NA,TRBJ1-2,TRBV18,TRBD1,CASSPQRDSYGYTF,TGTGCCAGCTCACCCCAGAGGGACAGCTATGGCTACACCTTC
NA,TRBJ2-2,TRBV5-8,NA,CASSLEGVPGELFF,TGTGCCAGCAGCTTGGAAGGGGTCCCCGGGGAGCTGTTTTTT
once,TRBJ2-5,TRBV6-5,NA,CASAVLRGETQYF,TGTGCCAGCGCGGTTTTGAGAGGAGAGACCCAGTACTTC
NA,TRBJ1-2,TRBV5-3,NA,CARGDEGYTF,TGTGCCAGAGGAGACGAGGGCTACACCTTC
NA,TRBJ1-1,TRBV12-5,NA,CASGRDISEAFF,TGTGCTAGTGGCCGGGACATCTCTGAAGCTTTCTTT
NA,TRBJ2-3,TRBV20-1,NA,CSALADTQYF,TGCAGTGCCTTAGCGGATACGCAGTATTTT
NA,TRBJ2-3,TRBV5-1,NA,CASSLALGPTDTQYF,TGCGCCAGCAGCTTGGCGTTGGGCCCGACAGATACGCAGTATTTT
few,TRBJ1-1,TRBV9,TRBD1,CASSAWDRGTPMNTEAFF,TGTGCCAGCAGCGCTTGGGACAGGGGGACCCCGATGAACACTGAAGCTTTCTTT
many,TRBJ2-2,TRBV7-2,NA,CASSLVARYGELFF,TGTGCCAGCAGCTTAGTGGCGCGGTACGGGGAGCTGTTTTTT
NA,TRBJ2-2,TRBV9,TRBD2,CASSVGLAGNTGELFF,TGTGCCAGCAGCGTAGGACTAGCGGGGAACACCGGGGAGCTGTTTTTT